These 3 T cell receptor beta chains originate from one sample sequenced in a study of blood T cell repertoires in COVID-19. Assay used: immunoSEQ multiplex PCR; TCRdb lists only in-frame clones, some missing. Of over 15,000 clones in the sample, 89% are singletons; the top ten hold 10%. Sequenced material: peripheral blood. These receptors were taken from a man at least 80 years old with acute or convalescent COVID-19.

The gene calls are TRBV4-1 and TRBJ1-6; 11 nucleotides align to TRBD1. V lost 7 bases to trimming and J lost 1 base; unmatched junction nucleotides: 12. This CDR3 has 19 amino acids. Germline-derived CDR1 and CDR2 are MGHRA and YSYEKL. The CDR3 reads CASTPQAGTGGSYNSPLHF. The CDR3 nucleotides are TGCGCCAGCACCCCCCAGGCCGGGACAGGGGGTTCCTATAATTCACCCCTCCACTTT.

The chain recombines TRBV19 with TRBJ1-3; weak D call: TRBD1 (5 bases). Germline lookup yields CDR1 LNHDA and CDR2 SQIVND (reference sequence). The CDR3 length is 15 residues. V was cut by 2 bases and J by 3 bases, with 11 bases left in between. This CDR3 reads CASSIYPGNGNTIYF. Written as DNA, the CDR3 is TGTGCCAGTAGTATATATCCAGGGAATGGAAACACCATATATTTT.

CDR3 in amino acids: CASSREGSNTGELFF. For the CDR3, the DNA is TGCGCCAGCAGCCGTGAGGGTTCGAACACCGGGGAGCTGTTTTTT. This chain joins TRBV4-1 and TRBJ2-2, with D possibly matching TRBD2 (5 bases). The CDR3 has 15 amino acids. V gave up 4 bases and J gave up 0 bases, with 9 bases separating them. Per germline, CDR1 MGHRA and CDR2 YSYEKL.